This T cell receptor (beta chain) derives from a study of CD8 T cells in ankylosing spondylitis. Regarding the study as a whole: Clones linked with disease were CD8+ and fairly uncommon in the peripheral blood. A number of the motif variants had already been described in reactive arthritis synovial fluid and blood. Blood of patients with ankylosing spondylitis appeared to be characterized by a TCR beta motif of eight or nine highly homologous variants.

Researchers built TCR beta libraries using quantitative 5'-RACE with molecular barcodes. TCRdb reprocessed the 5' RACE reads via MiXCR and lists one record per CDR3 protein. Of roughly 220,000 distinct CDR3 sequences listed, roughly a tenth are singletons. Concerning this clonotype itself: The antigen is not known.

The germline V gene encodes CDR1 SGHRS and CDR2 YFSETQ. Between the trimmed V and J ends, which lost 1 base and 5 bases, there was a span of 9 bases. The CDR3 is 13 residues long. The chain has TRBV5-1 and TRBJ2-5; a possible D gene is TRBD1 (5 bases). The TCR sequence derives from a male donor with ankylosing spondylitis or in good health (not recorded which). The specimen sequenced was blood, either unsorted or a sorted T cell fraction (not recorded which). The chain's CDR3 is CASSLQGMETQYF. CDR3 in DNA: TGCGCCAGCAGCTTGCAGGGTATGGAGACCCAGTACTTC.